This note documents a single T cell receptor (beta chain) sequence. This sample is drawn from a study of T cell clonotyping in hematopoietic cell transplantation. Germline CDR1 SGHRS, CDR2 YFSETQ. The CDR3 totals 14 residues. V was cut by 3 bases and J by 0 bases, with 8 bases left in between. Here immunoSEQ multiplex PCR was the method, and the copy in TCRdb shows in-frame clones only, minus some. The sample holds roughly 37,000 clones, about 87% seen once. V gene TRBV5-1 combines with J gene TRBJ2-3, with a possible D match to TRBD2 (6 bases). Material for sequencing was peripheral blood mononuclear cells. The sequence came from a woman aged 40 to 49 in good health. Some clones in this sample may be carry-over from other donors' samples. CDR3 sequence: CASSWGESTDTQYF. CDR3 nucleotides: TGCGCCAGCAGCTGGGGGGAGAGCACAGATACGCAGTATTTT.